This TCR beta chain was retrieved from a study of early T cells in non-severe SARS-CoV-2 infection. This clonotype was seen repeatedly, ten times or more. In TCRdb, the 5' RACE reads were re-called with MiXCR into one record per CDR3 protein. Among tens of thousands of distinct CDR3 sequences listed, 5.3% were seen once. The CDR3 contains 17 residues. This clonotype was sampled from an adult who was a healthcare worker with PCR-confirmed SARS-CoV-2 infection or an uninfected control (not recorded which). Sample: whole blood. The chain links TRBV21-1 to TRBJ2-1; the table names TRBD2, a call not compared with the DNA. TRBV21-1 is an annotated pseudogene. CDR3 nucleotides: TGTGCCATCGAAGTCGGTCTAGCGGGAGTAAATAACTATGAGCAGTTCTTC. Translated, it gives CAIEVGLAGVNNYEQFF.